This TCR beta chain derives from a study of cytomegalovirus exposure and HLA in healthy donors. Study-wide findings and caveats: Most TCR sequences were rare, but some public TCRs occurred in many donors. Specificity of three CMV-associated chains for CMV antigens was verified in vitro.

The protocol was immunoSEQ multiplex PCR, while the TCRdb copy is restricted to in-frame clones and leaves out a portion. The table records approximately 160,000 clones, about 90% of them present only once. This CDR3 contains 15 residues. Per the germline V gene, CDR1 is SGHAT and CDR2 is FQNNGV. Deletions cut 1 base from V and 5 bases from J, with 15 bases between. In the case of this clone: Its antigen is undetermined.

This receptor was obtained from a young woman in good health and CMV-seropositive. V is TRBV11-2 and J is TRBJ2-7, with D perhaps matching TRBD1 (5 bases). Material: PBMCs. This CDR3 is CASSLVPGFSNEQYF. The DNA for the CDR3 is TGTGCCAGCAGCTTAGTGCCAGGGTTCAGCAACGAGCAGTACTTC.